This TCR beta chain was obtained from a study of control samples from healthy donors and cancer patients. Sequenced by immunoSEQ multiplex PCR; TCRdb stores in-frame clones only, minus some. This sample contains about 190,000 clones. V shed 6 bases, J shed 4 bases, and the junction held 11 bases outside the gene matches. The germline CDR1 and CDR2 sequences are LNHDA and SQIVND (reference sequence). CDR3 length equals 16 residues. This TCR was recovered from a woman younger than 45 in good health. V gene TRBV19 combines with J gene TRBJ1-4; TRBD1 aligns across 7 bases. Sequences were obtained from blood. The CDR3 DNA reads TGTGCCAGTAGGCTCCGACCCAGGGGGAGTAATGAAAAACTGTTTTTT. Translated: CASRLRPRGSNEKLFF.